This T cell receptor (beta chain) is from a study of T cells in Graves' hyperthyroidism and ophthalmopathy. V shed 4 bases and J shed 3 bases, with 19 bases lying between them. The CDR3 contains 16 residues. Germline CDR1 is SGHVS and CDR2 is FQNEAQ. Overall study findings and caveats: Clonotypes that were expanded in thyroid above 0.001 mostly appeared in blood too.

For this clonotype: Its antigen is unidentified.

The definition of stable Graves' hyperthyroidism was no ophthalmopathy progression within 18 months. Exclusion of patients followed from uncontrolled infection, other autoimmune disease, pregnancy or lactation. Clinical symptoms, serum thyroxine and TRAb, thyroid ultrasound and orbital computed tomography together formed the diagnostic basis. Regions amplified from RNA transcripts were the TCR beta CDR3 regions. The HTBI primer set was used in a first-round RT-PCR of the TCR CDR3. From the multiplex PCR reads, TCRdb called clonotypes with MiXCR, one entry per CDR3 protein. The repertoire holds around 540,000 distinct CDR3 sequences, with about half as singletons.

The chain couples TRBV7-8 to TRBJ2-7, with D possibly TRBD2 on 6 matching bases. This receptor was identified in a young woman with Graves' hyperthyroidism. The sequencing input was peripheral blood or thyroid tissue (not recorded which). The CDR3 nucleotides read TGTGCCAGCAGCTCCGCACCGCCAACGGGAGACTACGAGCAGTACTTC. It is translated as CASSSAPPTGDYEQYF.